The 22 T cell receptor beta chains below all came from one sample that was sequenced in a study of a mutant IDH1 vaccine in newly diagnosed glioma. This table comes from immunoSEQ multiplex PCR, and its TCRdb copy is limited to in-frame clones, with some not included. In the table there are tens of thousands of clones, roughly four fifths of which are singletons. Time point of the sample: week 35, safety follow-up. Vaccinated patients received 300 ug of mutant IDH1 20-mer peptide per dose, with topical imiquimod. Their antigens remain unidentified. The material sequenced was PBMCs, taken from a glioma patient whose treatment included an IDH1 peptide vaccine. These receptor sequences come from a man in his forties or fifties with glioma.

V gene TRBV5-1 combines with J gene TRBJ2-5, with 8 bases aligning to TRBD2. Germline CDR1 reads SGHRS; CDR2 reads YFSETQ. CDR3 size: 15 residues. J gave up 5 bases and V 1 base, and 7 bases lay outside the gene matches. CDR3 DNA sequence: TGCGCCAGCAGCTTGCCCCGGGGGGGCTCCGAGACCCAGTACTTC. This gives the protein CASSLPRGGSETQYF.

The genes are TRBV5-1 and TRBJ1-2, with 11 bases aligning to TRBD1. Germline V CDR1 and CDR2: SGHRS, YFSETQ. The CDR3 is 16 amino acids. The V and J ends lost 0 bases and 3 bases, in that order; junction bases with no gene match: 4. CDR3 region: CASSLGQDRGHYGYTF. The CDR3 DNA is TGCGCCAGCAGCTTGGGCCAGGACAGGGGGCACTATGGCTACACCTTC.

The chain uses TRBV5-6 and TRBJ2-7; D is unclear. The V end was cut by 4 bases, the J end by 3 bases, with 8 bases between. The germline V gene has CDR1 SGHDT and CDR2 YYEEEE. The CDR3 contains 12 residues. The CDR3 is CASSRTDYEQYF. CDR3 sequence (DNA): TGTGCCAGCAGCCGAACTGACTACGAGCAGTACTTC.

This chain uses TRBV28 with TRBJ2-3; the D gene could be TRBD1 or TRBD2 (6 bases each). The CDR3 consists of 14 residues. Germline assignment: CDR1 MDHEN and CDR2 SYDVKM. Trimming removed 8 bases from V and 0 bases from J, with 12 bases in between. The CDR3 loop reads CASGEGGSTDTQYF. The CDR3 DNA sequence: TGTGCCAGCGGGGAAGGGGGGAGCACAGATACGCAGTATTTT. Based on the CDR3 plus reference TRBV28 and TRBJ2-3, the full variable domain is DVKVTQSSRYLVKRTGEKVFLECVQDMDHENMFWYRQDPGLGLRLIYFSYDVKMKEKGDIPEGYSVSREKKERFSLILESASTNQTSMYLCASGEGGSTDTQYFGPGTRLTVL.

V usage is TRBV19 and J usage is TRBJ2-5; the D gene is possibly TRBD2 (6 bases). The J call may be faulty, since TRBJ2-7 better matches the DNA end. Per the germline V gene, CDR1 is LNHDA and CDR2 is SQIVND (reference sequence). The CDR3 has 15 amino acids. The DNA for the CDR3 is TGTGCCAGTAGTACCACCTCTCCGGGGGACCACGAGCAGTACTTC. Its translation is CASSTTSPGDHEQYF.

The V gene is TRBV6-1, the J gene TRBJ1-1; a weak D match, TRBD1 (6 bases). This CDR3 contains 11 residues. Germline V CDR1 and CDR2: MNHNS, SASEGT. Trimming left V 5 bases short and J 13 bases short, with 14 bases between. The CDR3 DNA sequence: TGTGCCAGCAGTTACGGGACACTGAGTTTCTTT. This encodes CASSYGTLSFF.

This clone was seen once. The chain uses TRBV30 and TRBJ2-1; no definite D call. Germline V CDR1 and CDR2: GTSNPN, SVGIG (reference sequence). V lost 4 bases and J lost 6, with 10 bases in between. The CDR3 runs to 12 residues. The CDR3 loop is CAWIRLSNEQFF. The CDR3 DNA follows: TGTGCCTGGATTCGCCTCTCCAATGAGCAGTTCTTC.

The count of this clone is one. The chain joins TRBV10-1 to TRBJ2-2; D possibly corresponds to TRBD2 (6 bases). Germline CDR1 is WNHNN and CDR2 is SYGVQD (reference sequence). The CDR3 runs to 16 residues. V was shortened by 2 bases and J by 0 bases, with 10 bases between the two germline ends. The chain's CDR3 is CASSEGRGSNTGELFF. CDR3 coding DNA: TGCGCCAGCAGTGAGGGCCGGGGGTCGAACACCGGGGAGCTGTTTTTT.

Turning to this clone: A far larger clone is one nucleotide away, so this likely arose from a read error. This rearrangement joins TRBV4-2 to TRBJ2-7; TRBD1 or TRBD2 may be the D gene (6 bases each). Deletions cut 0 bases from V and 7 bases from J, with 19 bases between. This CDR3 is built from 16 residues. Germline CDR1 LGHNA, CDR2 YNFKEQ. CDR3 nucleotide sequence: TGTGCCAGCAGCCAAGAGGGGGTGGGAAGGGGGAGGGAGCAGTACTTC. Translating it yields CASSQEGVGRGREQYF.

The rearrangement links TRBV5-1 to TRBJ2-7; 10 positions match TRBD2. Germline V CDR1 and CDR2: SGHRS, YFSETQ. The CDR3 totals 17 residues. The junction had 10 bases not matched to a gene; V was cut back by 4 bases and J by 0 bases. In nucleotides, the CDR3 is TGCGCCAGCAGCCCGCGACTAGCGGGTATTAGCTCCTACGAGCAGTACTTC. Its translation is CASSPRLAGISSYEQYF.

V and J are TRBV6-6 and TRBJ2-5, with 9 bases fitting TRBD1. This CDR3 comprises 15 residues. With V trimmed by 7 bases and J by 2 bases, 8 bases remained unmatched. Looked up from germline, CDR1 is MNHNY and CDR2 is SVGAGI (reference sequence). Here the CDR3 reads CASKLQGALQETQYF. In DNA form, the CDR3 reads TGTGCCAGCAAATTACAGGGGGCTTTACAAGAGACCCAGTACTTC.

V and J are TRBV5-6 and TRBJ2-7; the match to TRBD1 covers 9 bases. The CDR3 is 15 amino acids. V gave up 4 bases and J gave up 6 bases; unmatched junction bases: 11. Germline V gene sequence: CDR1 SGHDT, CDR2 YYEEEE. CDR3 nucleotides: TGTGCCAGCAGCGGGGTAAGGACAGGGGTGGCCGAGCAGTACTTC. This sequence encodes CASSGVRTGVAEQYF.

The chain uses TRBV12-1 and TRBJ1-5. TRBV12-1 is noted as a pseudogene. The CDR3 has 18 amino acids. The CDR3 DNA reads as TGTGCCAGCAGCTCGCCAAATACCCGAACGAGGGCAATTCAGCCCCAGCATTTT. Amino acids: CASSSPNTRTRAIQPQHF.

The V and J genes are TRBV2 and TRBJ2-1; no clear D gene. Germline assignment: CDR1 SNHLY and CDR2 FYNNEI. The CDR3 consists of 16 residues. Deletions cut 6 bases from V and 3 bases from J, with 18 bases between. In DNA, the CDR3 is TGTGCCAGCAGCTCTATACCAAGGACGGGCTACAATGAGCAGTTCTTC. Amino acids: CASSSIPRTGYNEQFF.

This clone has just a few counts. The genes are TRBV28 and TRBJ1-2; D gene ambiguous. The germline gives CDR1 MDHEN, CDR2 SYDVKM. This CDR3 contains 12 residues. V dropped 7 bases and J dropped 8 bases, with 14 bases sitting between them. The CDR3 region is CASNIMGSGYTF. The DNA for the CDR3 is TGTGCCAGCAACATAATGGGTTCCGGCTACACCTTC.

The chain couples TRBV27 to TRBJ1-6, with TRBD1 as a possible D gene (5 bases). The CDR3 runs to 12 residues. CDR1 MNHEY and CDR2 SMNVEV come from the germline V gene (reference sequence). The V and J ends lost 5 bases and 10 bases respectively, with 9 bases between them. The CDR3 DNA reads TGTGCCAGCAGTCGTCCAGGGTCACCCCTCCACTTT. Protein product: CASSRPGSPLHF.

There are a few counts of this clone. In DNA, the CDR3 is TGTGCCTGGAGTGGGGGTCTCGATAATTCACCCCTCCACTTT. As protein: CAWSGGLDNSPLHF. This chain links TRBV30 with TRBJ1-6; the D is unclear. The CDR3 is 14 amino acids. Trimming cost V 1 base and J 5 bases, with 9 bases left between them. Germline-derived CDR1 and CDR2 are GTSNPN and SVGIG (reference sequence).

In this sample, this clone turned up a few times. The rearrangement uses TRBV6-1 and TRBJ2-7; a possible D gene is TRBD2 (5 bases). The V gene's germline CDR1 is MNHNS and CDR2 SASEGT. V was trimmed by 5 bases and J by 1 base, leaving 15 bases between them. This CDR3 is 15 amino acids long. This CDR3 is CASSTGGQVSYEQYF. The CDR3, as DNA: TGTGCCAGCAGTACGGGCGGGCAGGTTTCCTACGAGCAGTACTTC.

The CDR3 spells CASSQDTTGVRQETQYF. CDR3 nucleotide sequence: TGCGCCAGCAGCCAAGATACTACCGGGGTTAGACAAGAGACCCAGTACTTC. The chain employs TRBV4-3 and TRBJ2-5, with a possible D match to TRBD2 (5 bases). Trimming removed 0 bases at V and 2 bases at J, with 16 bases between. CDR1 LGHNA and CDR2 YSLEER come from the germline V gene. The CDR3 has 17 amino acids.

V usage is TRBV6-4 and J usage is TRBJ2-2; TRBD2 might be the D (5 bases). The CDR3 totals 13 residues. V lost 2 bases and J 7 bases, leaving 8 bases between the germline ends. In germline, CDR1 is MRHNA, CDR2 SNTAGT. DNA for the CDR3: TGTGCCAGCAGTGACCGGGATGGCGGGGAGCTGTTTTTT. As protein: CASSDRDGGELFF.

V and J are TRBV6-1 and TRBJ2-7, with TRBD1 matching over 9 bases. The J segment lost 12 bases and the V segment lost 6 bases, leaving 12 bases of the junction unmatched. Germline V gene sequence: CDR1 MNHNS, CDR2 SASEGT. The CDR3 runs to 13 residues. CDR3 nucleotide sequence: TGTGCCAGCAGCCCGTCCCGGGACAGGGACCGGTACTTC. Amino acids: CASSPSRDRDRYF.

This clone was counted a single time. This chain joins TRBV19 and TRBJ1-5; 10 nucleotides line up with TRBD1. V lost 5 bases and J lost 3; bases outside the gene matches: 7. Looked up from germline, CDR1 is LNHDA and CDR2 is SQIVND (reference sequence). The CDR3 has 16 amino acids. CDR3 nucleotide sequence: TGTGCCAGTAGTGGATCCGGGACAGGGGTCAATCAGCCCCAGCATTTT. This gives the protein CASSGSGTGVNQPQHF.